This T cell receptor (beta chain) is from a study of response to subunit inactivated influenza vaccine. General observations from the study: T cells newly recruited by each seasonal influenza vaccination are few, the authors suggested.

This clonotype was found many times. The target antigen is unknown. TCRdb reprocessed the RT-PCR reads via MiXCR and lists one record per CDR3 protein. Of some 500,000 distinct CDR3 sequences listed, more than 15% are singletons. Trimming cost V 4 bases and J 1 base, with 20 bases left between them. Germline loops: CDR1 SGHRS, CDR2 YFSETQ. This CDR3 contains 17 residues. The TCR originated in a man aged 50-75 years who received an inactivated influenza vaccine. J is TRBJ1-1 and V is TRBV5-1; no reliable D call. Sequences were derived from CD4+ T cells sorted from PBMCs, sampled less than 30 months after vaccination. The CDR3 region is CASSPGGQLLSNTEAFF. CDR3 sequence (DNA): TGCGCCAGCAGCCCTGGAGGCCAGTTGTTATCGAACACTGAAGCTTTCTTT.